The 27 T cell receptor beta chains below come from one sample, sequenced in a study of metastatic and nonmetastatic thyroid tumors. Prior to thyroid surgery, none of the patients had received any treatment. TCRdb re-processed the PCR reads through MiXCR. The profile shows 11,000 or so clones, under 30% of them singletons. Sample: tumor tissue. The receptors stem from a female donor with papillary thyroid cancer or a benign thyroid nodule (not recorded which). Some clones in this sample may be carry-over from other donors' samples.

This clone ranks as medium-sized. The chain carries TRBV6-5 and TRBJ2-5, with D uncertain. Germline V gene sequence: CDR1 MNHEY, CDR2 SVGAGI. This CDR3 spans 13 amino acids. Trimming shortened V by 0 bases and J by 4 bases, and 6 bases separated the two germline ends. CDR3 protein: CASSYSFAETQYF. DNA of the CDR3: TGTGCCAGCAGTTACTCGTTTGCAGAGACCCAGTACTTC.

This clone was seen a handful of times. Here the CDR3 DNA reads TGTGCCAGCAGTTCCAGGCGGGCCCCTCTCAAGCAGTACTTC. This translates into CASSSRRAPLKQYF. The chain recombines TRBV28 with TRBJ2-7; a weak D match, TRBD2 (5 bases). The CDR3 has 14 amino acids. Germline loops: CDR1 MDHEN, CDR2 SYDVKM. Trimming took off 4 bases at V and 8 bases at J, with 18 bases between the two ends.

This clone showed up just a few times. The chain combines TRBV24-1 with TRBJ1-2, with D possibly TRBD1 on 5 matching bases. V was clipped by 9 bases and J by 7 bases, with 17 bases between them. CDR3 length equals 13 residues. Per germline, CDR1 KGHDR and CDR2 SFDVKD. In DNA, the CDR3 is TGTGCCACCGCCAGCGGAGGGGATTTTGGCTACACCTTC. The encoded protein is CATASGGDFGYTF.

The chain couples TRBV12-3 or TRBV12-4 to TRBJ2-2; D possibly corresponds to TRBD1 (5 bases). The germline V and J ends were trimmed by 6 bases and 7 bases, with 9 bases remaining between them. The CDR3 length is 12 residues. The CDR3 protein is CASSPTGGELFF. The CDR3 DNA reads TGTGCCAGCAGCCCAACAGGCGGGGAGCTGTTTTTT.

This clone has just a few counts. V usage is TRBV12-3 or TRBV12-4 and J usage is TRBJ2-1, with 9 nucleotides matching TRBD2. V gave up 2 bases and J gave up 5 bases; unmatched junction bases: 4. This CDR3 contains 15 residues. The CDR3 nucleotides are TGTGCCAGCAGTTTAAGTCTAGCGGGACACAATGAGCAGTTCTTC. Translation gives CASSLSLAGHNEQFF.

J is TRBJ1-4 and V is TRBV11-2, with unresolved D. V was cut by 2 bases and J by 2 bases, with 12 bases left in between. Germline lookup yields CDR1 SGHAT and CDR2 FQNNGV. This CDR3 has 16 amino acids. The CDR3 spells CASSLLTGRTNEKLFF. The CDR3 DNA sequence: TGTGCCAGCAGCTTACTTACCGGACGCACTAATGAAAAACTGTTTTTT.

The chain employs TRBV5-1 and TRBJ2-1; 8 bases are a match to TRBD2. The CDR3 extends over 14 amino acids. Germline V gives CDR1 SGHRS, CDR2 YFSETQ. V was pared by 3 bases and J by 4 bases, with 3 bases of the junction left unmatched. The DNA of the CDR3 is TGCGCCAGCAGCTCCGCGGGAGGTTACAATGAGCAGTTCTTC. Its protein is CASSSAGGYNEQFF. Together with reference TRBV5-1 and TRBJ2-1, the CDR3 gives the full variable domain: KAGVTQTPRYLIKTRGQQVTLSCSPISGHRSVSWYQQTPGQGLQFLFEYFSETQRNKGNFPGRFSGRQFSNSRSEMNVSTLELGDSALYLCASSSAGGYNEQFFGPGTRLTVL.

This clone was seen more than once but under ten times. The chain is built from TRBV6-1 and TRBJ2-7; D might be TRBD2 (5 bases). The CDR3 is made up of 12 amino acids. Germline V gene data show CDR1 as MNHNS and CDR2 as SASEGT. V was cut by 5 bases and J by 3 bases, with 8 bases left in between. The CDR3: CASSSGNYEQYF. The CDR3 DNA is TGTGCCAGCAGTAGCGGAAACTACGAGCAGTACTTC.

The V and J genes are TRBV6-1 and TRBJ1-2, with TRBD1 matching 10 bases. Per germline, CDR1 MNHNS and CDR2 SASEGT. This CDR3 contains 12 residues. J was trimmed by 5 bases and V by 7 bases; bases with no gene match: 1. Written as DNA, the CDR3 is TGTGCCAGCACGGGACAGGGGTATGGCTACACCTTC. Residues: CASTGQGYGYTF.

The chain's CDR3 is CASGLASTSGSTDTQYF. CDR3 bases: TGTGCTAGTGGTTTGGCCTCGACTAGCGGGAGCACAGATACGCAGTATTTT. This rearrangement joins TRBV12-5 to TRBJ2-3; TRBD2 agrees at 10 bases. After removal of 1 base from V and 0 bases from J, the junction contained 4 bases not matched to a gene. This CDR3 is 17 amino acids long. Germline CDR1 is LGHNT and CDR2 is FRNRAP.

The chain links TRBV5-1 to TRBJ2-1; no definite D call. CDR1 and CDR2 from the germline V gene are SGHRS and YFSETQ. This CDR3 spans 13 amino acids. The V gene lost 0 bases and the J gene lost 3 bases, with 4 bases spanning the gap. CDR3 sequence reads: CASSLDGYNEQFF. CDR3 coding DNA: TGCGCCAGCAGCTTGGACGGCTACAATGAGCAGTTCTTC.

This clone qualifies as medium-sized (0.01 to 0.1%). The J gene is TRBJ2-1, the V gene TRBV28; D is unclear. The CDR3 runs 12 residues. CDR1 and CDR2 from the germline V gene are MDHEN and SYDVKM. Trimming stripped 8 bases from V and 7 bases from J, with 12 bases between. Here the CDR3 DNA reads TGTGCCAGCTATAGGGTTTTGAATGAGCAGTTCTTC. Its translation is CASYRVLNEQFF.

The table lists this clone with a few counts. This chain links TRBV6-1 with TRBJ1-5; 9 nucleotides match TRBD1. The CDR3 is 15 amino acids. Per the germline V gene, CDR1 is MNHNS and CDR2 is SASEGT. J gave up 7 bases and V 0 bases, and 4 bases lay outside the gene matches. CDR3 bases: TGTGCCAGCAGTGAAGCGGGGACAGGGAGCCAGCCCCAGCATTTT. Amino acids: CASSEAGTGSQPQHF.

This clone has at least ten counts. CDR3 bases: TGTGCCAGCAGCCAGGGGTCGGTTCCCTACGAGCAGTACTTC. The encoded protein is CASSQGSVPYEQYF. The rearrangement joins TRBV6-1 to TRBJ2-7; possible D gene TRBD1, 6 bases. V gave up 6 bases and J gave up 2 bases, with 14 bases separating them. CDR1 is MNHNS and CDR2 is SASEGT in the germline V gene. The CDR3 spans 14 residues.

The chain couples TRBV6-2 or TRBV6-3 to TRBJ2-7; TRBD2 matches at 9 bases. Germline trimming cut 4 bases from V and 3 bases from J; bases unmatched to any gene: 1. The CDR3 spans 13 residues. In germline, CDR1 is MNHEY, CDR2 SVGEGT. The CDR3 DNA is TGTGCCAGCAGTTTAGCGGGAGACTACGAGCAGTACTTC. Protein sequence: CASSLAGDYEQYF.

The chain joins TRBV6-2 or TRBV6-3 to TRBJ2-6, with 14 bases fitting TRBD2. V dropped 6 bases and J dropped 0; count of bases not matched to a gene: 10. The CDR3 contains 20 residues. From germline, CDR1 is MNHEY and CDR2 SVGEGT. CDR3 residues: CASRLPGLAGGFSGANVLTF. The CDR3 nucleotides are TGTGCCAGCAGACTCCCCGGACTAGCGGGAGGTTTCTCTGGGGCCAACGTCCTGACTTTC.

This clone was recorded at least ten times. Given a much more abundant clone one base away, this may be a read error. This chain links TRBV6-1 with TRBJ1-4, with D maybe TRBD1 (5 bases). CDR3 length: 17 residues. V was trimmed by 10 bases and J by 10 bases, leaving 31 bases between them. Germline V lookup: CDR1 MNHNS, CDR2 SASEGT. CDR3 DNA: TGTGCCACCGCCCGGTTTTGGGGCTCAGCGGAGGGTGGAAAACTGTTTTTT. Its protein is CATARFWGSAEGGKLFF.

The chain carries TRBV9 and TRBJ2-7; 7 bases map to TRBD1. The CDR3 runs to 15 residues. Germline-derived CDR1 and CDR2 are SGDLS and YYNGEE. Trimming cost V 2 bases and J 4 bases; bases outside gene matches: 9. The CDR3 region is CASSVAGTADYEQYF. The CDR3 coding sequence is TGTGCCAGCAGCGTCGCCGGGACAGCGGATTACGAGCAGTACTTC.

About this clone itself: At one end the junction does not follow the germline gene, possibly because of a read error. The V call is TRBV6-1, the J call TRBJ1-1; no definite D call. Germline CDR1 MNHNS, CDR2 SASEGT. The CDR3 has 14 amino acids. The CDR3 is CASRSRWRNTEAFF. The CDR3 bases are TGTGCCAGCAGGAGTAGGTGGCGAAACACCGAAGCTTTCTTT.

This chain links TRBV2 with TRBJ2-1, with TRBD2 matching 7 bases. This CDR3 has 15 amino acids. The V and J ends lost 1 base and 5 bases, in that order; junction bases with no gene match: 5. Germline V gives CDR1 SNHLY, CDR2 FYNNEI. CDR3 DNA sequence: TGTGCCAGCAGTGAAGAGACTAGCCGGCACAATGAGCAGTTCTTC. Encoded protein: CASSEETSRHNEQFF.

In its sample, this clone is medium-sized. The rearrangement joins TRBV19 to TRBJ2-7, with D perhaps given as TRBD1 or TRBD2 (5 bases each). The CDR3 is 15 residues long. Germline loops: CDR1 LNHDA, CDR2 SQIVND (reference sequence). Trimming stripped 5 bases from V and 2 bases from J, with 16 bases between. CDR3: CASSAGTESAYEQYF. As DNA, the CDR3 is TGTGCCAGTAGTGCCGGGACGGAGTCAGCCTACGAGCAGTACTTC.

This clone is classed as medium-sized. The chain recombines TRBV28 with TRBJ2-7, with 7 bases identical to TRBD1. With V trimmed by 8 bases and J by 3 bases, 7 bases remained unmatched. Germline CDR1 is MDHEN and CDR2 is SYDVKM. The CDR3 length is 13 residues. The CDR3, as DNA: TGTGCCAGCCGAGACAGGGTAAGCTACGAGCAGTACTTC. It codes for CASRDRVSYEQYF.

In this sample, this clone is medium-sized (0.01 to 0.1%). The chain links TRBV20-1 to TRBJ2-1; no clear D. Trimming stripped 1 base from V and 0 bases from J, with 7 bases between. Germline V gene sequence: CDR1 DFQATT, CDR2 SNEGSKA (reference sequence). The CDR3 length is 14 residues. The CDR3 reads CSARGQSSYNEQFF. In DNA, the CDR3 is TGCAGTGCTAGAGGTCAGAGCTCCTACAATGAGCAGTTCTTC.

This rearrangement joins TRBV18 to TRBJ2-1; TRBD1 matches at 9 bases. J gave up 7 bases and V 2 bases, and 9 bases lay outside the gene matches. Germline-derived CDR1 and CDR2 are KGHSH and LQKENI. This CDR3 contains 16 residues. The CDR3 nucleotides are TGTGCCAGCTCACCAGGCCCGGGACAGGGTAGGAATGAGCAGTTCTTC. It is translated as CASSPGPGQGRNEQFF.

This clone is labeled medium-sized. In DNA, the CDR3 is TGCGCCAGCAGCTACGGAGCCGACAATGAGCAGTTCTTC. It codes for CASSYGADNEQFF. The V and J genes are TRBV5-1 and TRBJ2-1; D not resolved. Per germline, CDR1 SGHRS and CDR2 YFSETQ. This CDR3 is built from 13 residues. Trimming took 3 bases from V and 5 from J, leaving 9 bases between them.

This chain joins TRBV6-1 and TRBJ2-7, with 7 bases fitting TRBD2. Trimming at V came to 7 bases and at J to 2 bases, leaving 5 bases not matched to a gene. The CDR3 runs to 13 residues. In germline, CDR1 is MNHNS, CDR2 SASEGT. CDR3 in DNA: TGTGCCAGCATCCCGGGAGGTCCCTACGAGCAGTACTTC. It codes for CASIPGGPYEQYF.

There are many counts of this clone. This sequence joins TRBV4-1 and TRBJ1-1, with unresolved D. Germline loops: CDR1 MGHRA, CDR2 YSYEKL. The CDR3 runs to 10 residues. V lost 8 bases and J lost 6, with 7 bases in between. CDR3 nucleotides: TGCGCCAGCGGTTATCCTGAAGCTTTCTTT. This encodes CASGYPEAFF.